This is a list of T cell receptor beta chains from one sample in a study of OX40 agonist ivuxolimab in advanced cancers. The table came from immunoSEQ multiplex PCR; TCRdb's copy has only in-frame clones and leaves some out. This table has some 50,000 clones, 85% to 90% appearing once. This sample comprised CD4+ or CD8+ T cells sorted from blood, obtained in a trial of the OX40 agonist ivuxolimab. All receptors come from an adult with an advanced solid tumor such as melanoma, head and neck, liver or kidney cancer. The CDR3 runs from the conserved cysteine through the conserved F or W. The order of the fields is clone size, J gene, V gene, D gene, CDR3 DNA, CDR3 protein. A D gene is named only where the DNA matches it firmly. Only some rows state a clone size, as once, few, many or a class for expanded clones.

abundance: few; j_gene: TRBJ1-5; v_gene: TRBV2; d_gene: NA; CDR3nt: TGTGCCAGCAGTGAAGGCCCCAATCAGCCCCAGCATTTT; CDR3aa: CASSEGPNQPQHF
abundance: NA; j_gene: TRBJ2-1; v_gene: TRBV7-9; d_gene: TRBD2; CDR3nt: TGTGCCAGCAGCTTCGTTCTAGCGGGGCCCCTAGGGGAGCAGTTCTTC; CDR3aa: CASSFVLAGPLGEQFF
abundance: NA; j_gene: TRBJ1-3; v_gene: TRBV4-2; d_gene: NA; CDR3nt: TGTGCCAGCAGCCCAGCAACGGGCAGTGCCGGAAACACCATATATTTT; CDR3aa: CASSPATGSAGNTIYF
abundance: NA; j_gene: TRBJ2-7; v_gene: TRBV5-5; d_gene: NA; CDR3nt: TGTGCCAGCAGCCTCGGAAGCTTTGAGCAGTACTTC; CDR3aa: CASSLGSFEQYF
abundance: NA; j_gene: TRBJ2-5; v_gene: TRBV5-1; d_gene: NA; CDR3nt: TGCGCCAGCAGCCCCGGCAGTGCAGAGACCCAGTACTTC; CDR3aa: CASSPGSAETQYF
abundance: NA; j_gene: TRBJ2-3; v_gene: TRBV7-9; d_gene: NA; CDR3nt: TGTGCCAGCAGCTTAGTTTTGGGAAGAAGGACAGATACGCGGTATTTT; CDR3aa: CASSLVLGRRTDTRYF
abundance: once; j_gene: TRBJ1-6; v_gene: TRBV7-8; d_gene: NA; CDR3nt: TGTGCCAGCAGCTTATCTGGGATTAGTTCCTATAATTCACCCCTCCACTTT; CDR3aa: CASSLSGISSYNSPLHF
abundance: NA; j_gene: TRBJ1-5; v_gene: TRBV5-5; d_gene: NA; CDR3nt: TGTGCCAGCAGCACCCGACGGGACATTGAGGGGCAGCCCCAGCATTTT; CDR3aa: CASSTRRDIEGQPQHF
abundance: few; j_gene: TRBJ2-7; v_gene: TRBV27; d_gene: TRBD2; CDR3nt: TGTGCCAGCAGCGTATCTAGCGGAGCCGAGCAGTACTTC; CDR3aa: CASSVSSGAEQYF
abundance: NA; j_gene: TRBJ1-1; v_gene: TRBV18; d_gene: TRBD1; CDR3nt: TGTGCCAGCGGGAGGGACAGGCAGAACACTGAAGCTTTCTTT; CDR3aa: CASGRDRQNTEAFF
abundance: few; j_gene: TRBJ1-1; v_gene: TRBV14; d_gene: NA; CDR3nt: TGTGCCAGCAGCCTACTTCAGAGCACTGAAGCTTTCTTT; CDR3aa: CASSLLQSTEAFF
abundance: NA; j_gene: TRBJ1-6; v_gene: TRBV19; d_gene: NA; CDR3nt: TGTGCCAGTACCGACAGCTCCTATAATTCACCCCTCCACTTT; CDR3aa: CASTDSSYNSPLHF
abundance: NA; j_gene: TRBJ2-5; v_gene: TRBV29-1; d_gene: TRBD2; CDR3nt: TGCAGCGTTAGTATTAGCGGGGGGTCTGGGACCCAGTACTTC; CDR3aa: CSVSISGGSGTQYF
abundance: NA; j_gene: TRBJ2-1; v_gene: TRBV7-2; d_gene: NA; CDR3nt: TGTGCCAGCAGCCCCCAGGGTTCTCGCATCAGTGAGCAGTTCTTC; CDR3aa: CASSPQGSRISEQFF
abundance: NA; j_gene: TRBJ2-1; v_gene: TRBV7-6; d_gene: NA; CDR3nt: TGTGCCAGCAGCTTAGGAAGCCCTTCAGCCGATATCAACAATGAGCAGTTCTTC; CDR3aa: CASSLGSPSADINNEQFF
abundance: NA; j_gene: TRBJ2-7; v_gene: TRBV20-1; d_gene: NA; CDR3nt: TGCAGCCCCCAGGTCCACTACGAGCAGTACTTC; CDR3aa: CSPQVHYEQYF
abundance: NA; j_gene: TRBJ1-6; v_gene: TRBV7-9; d_gene: NA; CDR3nt: TGTGCCAGCAGCTCTACCGGGACCTACGGGTCACCCCTCCACTTT; CDR3aa: CASSSTGTYGSPLHF
abundance: NA; j_gene: TRBJ1-1; v_gene: TRBV7-2; d_gene: NA; CDR3nt: TGTGCCAGCAGCTTACCCGGGTCTCTGAACACTGAAGCTTTCTTT; CDR3aa: CASSLPGSLNTEAFF
abundance: NA; j_gene: TRBJ1-1; v_gene: TRBV5-1; d_gene: NA; CDR3nt: TGCGCCAGCAGCCCCACCGGGGGGAGCACTGAAGCTTTCTTT; CDR3aa: CASSPTGGSTEAFF
abundance: few; j_gene: TRBJ2-3; v_gene: TRBV29-1; d_gene: NA; CDR3nt: TGCAGCGTTATCGGGACAAGGGGGACCACAGATACGCAGTATTTT; CDR3aa: CSVIGTRGTTDTQYF
abundance: NA; j_gene: TRBJ2-3; v_gene: TRBV5-1; d_gene: TRBD2; CDR3nt: TGCGCCAGCAGGGAGAGCCTTAGCGGGGGGACCACAGATACGCAGTATTTT; CDR3aa: CASRESLSGGTTDTQYF
abundance: NA; j_gene: TRBJ1-5; v_gene: TRBV7-8; d_gene: NA; CDR3nt: TGTGCCAGCAACCAGGGCTCGGGGGGAAATCAGCCCCAGCATTTT; CDR3aa: CASNQGSGGNQPQHF
abundance: once; j_gene: TRBJ2-1; v_gene: TRBV28; d_gene: NA; CDR3nt: TGTGCCAGCAGCGACAACAGGGGAGGGAATGAGCAGTTCTTC; CDR3aa: CASSDNRGGNEQFF
abundance: NA; j_gene: TRBJ2-7; v_gene: TRBV7-2; d_gene: NA; CDR3nt: TGTGCCAGCAGCTCCCAATTCAAGAACCCCCCGTACGAGCAGTACTTC; CDR3aa: CASSSQFKNPPYEQYF
abundance: few; j_gene: TRBJ2-2; v_gene: TRBV19; d_gene: TRBD2; CDR3nt: TGTGCCAGTAGTGGGCGACTAGCGGGGGGAAACACCGGGGAGCTGTTTTTT; CDR3aa: CASSGRLAGGNTGELFF
abundance: NA; j_gene: TRBJ2-2; v_gene: TRBV7-2; d_gene: TRBD2; CDR3nt: TGTGCCAGCAGCTTAACTAGCGGGAGTATAGCCGGGGAGCTGTTTTTT; CDR3aa: CASSLTSGSIAGELFF
abundance: NA; j_gene: TRBJ1-2; v_gene: TRBV6-5; d_gene: TRBD1; CDR3nt: TGTGCCAGCAGTTACTCGGCGACAGGGGCCGGAGGCTACACCTTC; CDR3aa: CASSYSATGAGGYTF
abundance: NA; j_gene: TRBJ1-4; v_gene: TRBV19; d_gene: NA; CDR3nt: TGTGCCAGTAGTATACGTGGAAATGAAAAACTGTTTTTT; CDR3aa: CASSIRGNEKLFF
abundance: NA; j_gene: TRBJ2-5; v_gene: TRBV9; d_gene: TRBD2; CDR3nt: TGTGCCAGCAGCGTAGTCGCGGGGGGCTTAGAGACCCAGTACTTC; CDR3aa: CASSVVAGGLETQYF
abundance: NA; j_gene: TRBJ2-7; v_gene: TRBV11-2; d_gene: NA; CDR3nt: TGTGCCAGCAGCTTAGATCTGACAGATGAGCAGTACTTC; CDR3aa: CASSLDLTDEQYF
abundance: NA; j_gene: TRBJ1-2; v_gene: TRBV5-1; d_gene: NA; CDR3nt: TGCGCCAGCAGCGAGGAGTCAGCTAACTATGGCTACACCTTC; CDR3aa: CASSEESANYGYTF
abundance: NA; j_gene: TRBJ2-7; v_gene: TRBV28; d_gene: NA; CDR3nt: TGTGCCAGCAGTACGGGAAAACCCTCCTACGAGCAGTACTTC; CDR3aa: CASSTGKPSYEQYF
abundance: NA; j_gene: TRBJ2-5; v_gene: TRBV7-2; d_gene: NA; CDR3nt: TGTGCCAGCAGTTCCGACAGACTCCAAGAGACCCAGTACTTC; CDR3aa: CASSSDRLQETQYF
abundance: few; j_gene: TRBJ2-4; v_gene: TRBV28; d_gene: NA; CDR3nt: TGTGCCAGCAGTTTAGCGGGAGCCAAAAACATTCAGTACTTC; CDR3aa: CASSLAGAKNIQYF
abundance: NA; j_gene: TRBJ1-4; v_gene: TRBV19; d_gene: TRBD1; CDR3nt: TGTGCCAGTAGTAGGATCCCGGACAGGGGGAGAGAAAAACTGTTTTTT; CDR3aa: CASSRIPDRGREKLFF
abundance: NA; j_gene: TRBJ1-4; v_gene: TRBV6-6; d_gene: NA; CDR3nt: TGTGCCAGCAGTGGACAGACCATTAATGAAAAACTGTTTTTT; CDR3aa: CASSGQTINEKLFF
abundance: NA; j_gene: TRBJ1-4; v_gene: TRBV11-2; d_gene: NA; CDR3nt: TGTGCCAGCAGCTTAAGGGCAGGACCAGCTAATGAAAAACTGTTTTTT; CDR3aa: CASSLRAGPANEKLFF
abundance: NA; j_gene: TRBJ1-2; v_gene: TRBV27; d_gene: NA; CDR3nt: TGTGCCAGCAGTCCTTTCACGGGCGCCCTACTCAACTATGGCTACACCTTC; CDR3aa: CASSPFTGALLNYGYTF
abundance: NA; j_gene: TRBJ2-1; v_gene: TRBV10-1; d_gene: TRBD2; CDR3nt: TGCGCCAGCAGTGCTTTTGCAGCGGGAGTGAGTGAGCAGTTCTTC; CDR3aa: CASSAFAAGVSEQFF
abundance: once; j_gene: TRBJ1-3; v_gene: TRBV2; d_gene: TRBD1; CDR3nt: TGTGCCAGCAGACTCGACAGGGGTGGAAACACCATATATTTT; CDR3aa: CASRLDRGGNTIYF
abundance: NA; j_gene: TRBJ2-3; v_gene: TRBV6-4; d_gene: TRBD1; CDR3nt: TGTGCCAGCAGTGAATGGACAGGGAGCACAGATACGCAGTATTTT; CDR3aa: CASSEWTGSTDTQYF
abundance: NA; j_gene: TRBJ2-2; v_gene: TRBV6-5; d_gene: NA; CDR3nt: TGTGCCAGCAGTTACAGGGGGAGGCCCACCGGGGAGCTGTTTTTT; CDR3aa: CASSYRGRPTGELFF
abundance: NA; j_gene: TRBJ2-7; v_gene: TRBV5-6; d_gene: NA; CDR3nt: TGTGCCAGCAGCTTGGCAGGATTTAGCTCCTACGAGCAGTACTTC; CDR3aa: CASSLAGFSSYEQYF
abundance: NA; j_gene: TRBJ2-5; v_gene: TRBV9; d_gene: NA; CDR3nt: TGTGCCAGCAGCACGAGCGGGTTGGGGGCTGAGACCCAGTACTTC; CDR3aa: CASSTSGLGAETQYF
abundance: NA; j_gene: TRBJ1-6; v_gene: TRBV14; d_gene: NA; CDR3nt: TGTGCCAGCAGCCTTGGGACGGCCTATTCACCCCTCCACTTT; CDR3aa: CASSLGTAYSPLHF
abundance: NA; j_gene: TRBJ2-3; v_gene: TRBV14; d_gene: TRBD2; CDR3nt: TGTGCCAGCAGCTTTCTAGCGGGACTAAGCACAGATACGCAGTATTTT; CDR3aa: CASSFLAGLSTDTQYF
abundance: NA; j_gene: TRBJ2-7; v_gene: TRBV6-1; d_gene: TRBD2; CDR3nt: TGTGCCAGCAGTGATACTAGCGGACCAACCTACGAGCAGTACTTC; CDR3aa: CASSDTSGPTYEQYF
abundance: NA; j_gene: TRBJ2-2; v_gene: TRBV27; d_gene: TRBD2; CDR3nt: TGTGCCAGCACCGGAGGGAGCGGGAGGGACACCGGGGAGCTGTTTTTT; CDR3aa: CASTGGSGRDTGELFF
abundance: NA; j_gene: TRBJ2-3; v_gene: TRBV4-3; d_gene: NA; CDR3nt: TGCGCCAGCAGCCAAGGAGGAACCTTATCAGGGAAATGGACAGATACGCAGTATTTT; CDR3aa: CASSQGGTLSGKWTDTQYF
abundance: NA; j_gene: TRBJ2-4; v_gene: TRBV2; d_gene: TRBD1; CDR3nt: TGTGCCAGCAGTAGGGACAGGGGGTCCTTAGCCAAAAACATTCAGTACTTC; CDR3aa: CASSRDRGSLAKNIQYF
abundance: NA; j_gene: TRBJ1-2; v_gene: TRBV28; d_gene: TRBD1; CDR3nt: TGTGCCAGCAGACATGGACAGGGCCGAGGCTACACCTTC; CDR3aa: CASRHGQGRGYTF
abundance: NA; j_gene: TRBJ1-5; v_gene: TRBV5-6; d_gene: TRBD1; CDR3nt: TGTGCCAGCAGCAAAACCGGGACAGAGGGGTCCATTGAGCATTTT; CDR3aa: CASSKTGTEGSIEHF